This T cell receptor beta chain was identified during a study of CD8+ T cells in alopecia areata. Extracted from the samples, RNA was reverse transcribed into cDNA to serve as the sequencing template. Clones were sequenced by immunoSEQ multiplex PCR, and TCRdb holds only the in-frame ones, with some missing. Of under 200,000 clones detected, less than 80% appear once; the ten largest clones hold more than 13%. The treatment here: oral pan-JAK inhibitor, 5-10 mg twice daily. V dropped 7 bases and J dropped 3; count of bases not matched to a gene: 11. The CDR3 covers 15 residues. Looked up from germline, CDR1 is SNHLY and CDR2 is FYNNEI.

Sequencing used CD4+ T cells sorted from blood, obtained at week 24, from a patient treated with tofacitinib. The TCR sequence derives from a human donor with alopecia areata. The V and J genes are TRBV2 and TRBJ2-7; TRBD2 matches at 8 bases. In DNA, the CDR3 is TGTGCCAGCATGTTCCGGGGGGGATCCCTCTACGAGCAGTACTTC. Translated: CASMFRGGSLYEQYF.